A single sample gave rise to the 2 T cell receptor beta chains below, sequenced in a study of blood T cell repertoires in COVID-19. TCRdb's table, derived via immunoSEQ multiplex PCR, lists solely in-frame clones and lacks some. The repertoire holds hundreds of thousands of clones, with about nine tenths as singletons. The specimen sequenced was peripheral blood. These receptors came from a woman younger than 45 with active or convalescent COVID-19.

The chain links TRBV6-1 to TRBJ2-5; maybe TRBD1 (6 bases). This CDR3 is built from 14 residues. With 5 bases removed from V and 4 bases from J, the gap between germline ends came to 14 bases. CDR1 is MNHNS, CDR2 SASEGT, per germline. The CDR3 sequence is CASSKQGVGETQYF. For the CDR3, the DNA is TGTGCCAGCAGTAAACAGGGAGTTGGAGAGACCCAGTACTTC.

The chain employs TRBV19 and TRBJ1-1, with a possible D match to TRBD1 (5 bases). V gave up 6 bases and J gave up 1 base, with 12 bases separating them. The germline V gene encodes CDR1 LNHDA and CDR2 SQIVND (reference sequence). The CDR3 totals 14 residues. This CDR3 reads CASSTDGGNTEAFF. CDR3 coding DNA: TGTGCCAGTAGCACCGACGGGGGGAACACTGAAGCTTTCTTT.